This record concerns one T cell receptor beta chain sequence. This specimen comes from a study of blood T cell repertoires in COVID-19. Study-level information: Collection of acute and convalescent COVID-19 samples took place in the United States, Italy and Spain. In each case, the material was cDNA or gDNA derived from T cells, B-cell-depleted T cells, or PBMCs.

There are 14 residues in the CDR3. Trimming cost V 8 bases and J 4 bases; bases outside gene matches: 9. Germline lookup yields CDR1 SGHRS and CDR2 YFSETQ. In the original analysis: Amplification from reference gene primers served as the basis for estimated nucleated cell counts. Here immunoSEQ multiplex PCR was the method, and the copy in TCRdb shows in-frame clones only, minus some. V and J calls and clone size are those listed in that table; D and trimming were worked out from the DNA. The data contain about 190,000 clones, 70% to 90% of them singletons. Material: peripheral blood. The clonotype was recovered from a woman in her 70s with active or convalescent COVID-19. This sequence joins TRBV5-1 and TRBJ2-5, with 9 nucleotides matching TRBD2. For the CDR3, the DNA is TGCGCCAGTTCCCCGCGGGGGGGCGGAGAGACCCAGTACTTC. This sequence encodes CASSPRGGGETQYF.